The rows below give T cell receptor beta chains drawn from one sample of a study of beta chain features in type 1 diabetes. Assay used: immunoSEQ multiplex PCR; TCRdb lists only in-frame clones, some missing. The sample comprises some 180,000 clones, around an eighth of which are singletons, and 0.62% rests with the top ten. Sequenced material: central memory CD4+ T cells from blood. These TCRs come from a woman aged 18-29 years in good health. CDR3s include the opening cysteine and the closing phenylalanine or tryptophan. The order of the fields is clone size, D gene, V gene, J gene, CDR3 DNA, CDR3 protein. D genes are given only for firm matches. A clone size is listed for some rows: how often the clone was seen (once, few, many), or a class if it is expanded.

>.|TRBD1|TRBV29-1|TRBJ1-2
TGCAGCGTTGACGAACGACAGGGGGCCTTCTATGGCTACACCTTC
CSVDERQGAFYGYTF
>.|.|TRBV28|TRBJ2-7
TGTGCCAGCAGTTTGGGGCAGGGTGGTTACGAGCAGTACTTC
CASSLGQGGYEQYF
>many|.|TRBV11-2|TRBJ2-7
TGTGCCAGCAGCTTAGGTCCAGGCTACGAGCAGTACTTC
CASSLGPGYEQYF
>few|TRBD1|TRBV11-3|TRBJ2-1
TGTGCCAGCAGAAGGGACAGGAGGAACAATGAGCAGTTCTTC
CASRRDRRNNEQFF
>few|.|TRBV4-1|TRBJ2-6
TGCGCCAGCAGCCAAGATCCAGGGAACTCTGGGGCCAACGTCCTGACTTTC
CASSQDPGNSGANVLTF
>.|TRBD2|TRBV2|TRBJ2-1
TGTGCCAGCCCGGGACTAGCGGGAGTGTCCTTTAGGGGCGAGCAGTTCTTC
CASPGLAGVSFRGEQFF
>few|.|TRBV30|TRBJ2-5
TGTGCCTGGAGTGTACAGAGACAAAAGGAGACCCAGTACTTC
CAWSVQRQKETQYF
>.|.|TRBV5-1|TRBJ2-7
TGCGCCAGCAGCTTCGACGAAATTGGACAGAAGTACTTC
CASSFDEIGQKYF
>.|TRBD2|TRBV19|TRBJ2-3
TGTGCCAGTAGTCCACGGACTAGCGGGAGGATTACAGATACGCAGTATTTT
CASSPRTSGRITDTQYF
>few|.|TRBV4-2|TRBJ2-7
TGTGCCAGCAGCCGGAACAGGGACTCCTACGAGCAGTACTTC
CASSRNRDSYEQYF
>.|.|TRBV5-6|TRBJ2-7
TGTGCCAGCAGCCGGGGACTGTCCTACGAGCAGTACTTC
CASSRGLSYEQYF
>.|.|TRBV2|TRBJ2-3
TGTGCCAGCAGTGAGGGAGGTACGCAGTATTTT
CASSEGGTQYF
>few|TRBD1|TRBV30|TRBJ2-7
TGTGCCTGGAGGGCACAGGGGGTGTCCTACGAGCAGTACTTC
CAWRAQGVSYEQYF
>.|.|TRBV29-1|TRBJ1-5
TGCAGCGTTACTGGGCAGCCCAATCAGCCCCAGCATTTT
CSVTGQPNQPQHF
>.|TRBD1|TRBV7-2|TRBJ2-7
TGTGCCAGCAGCTTAGGGGGGACAGGGGGCATTTACGAGCAGTACTTC
CASSLGGTGGIYEQYF
>few|.|TRBV5-4|TRBJ1-2
TGTGCCAGCAGCTTGAAGGGAGTCGGCTATGGCTACACCTTC
CASSLKGVGYGYTF
>many|.|TRBV11-2|TRBJ1-1
TGTGCCAGCAGCTTCGAAGCGTACACTGAAGCTTTCTTT
CASSFEAYTEAFF
>.|TRBD2|TRBV5-1|TRBJ2-1
TGCGCCAGCAGTATTACGGGAGCGGGAGGGCCCGGTGAGCAGTTCTTC
CASSITGAGGPGEQFF
>.|.|TRBV30|TRBJ1-4
TGTGCCTGGAGACCAGGGTTAACTAATGAAAAACTGTTTTTT
CAWRPGLTNEKLFF
>few|.|TRBV15|TRBJ2-7
TGTGCCACCAGAACCAGGGCCCGAAGCGAGCAGTACTTC
CATRTRARSEQYF
>.|TRBD1|TRBV28|TRBJ2-7
TGTGCCAGCAGTCCCCAGGAAGGGGGCGCCTACGAGCAGTACTTC
CASSPQEGGAYEQYF
>.|.|TRBV5-1|TRBJ2-3
TGCGCCAGCAGCTTGCCAGAAAGCACAGATACGCAGTATTTT
CASSLPESTDTQYF
>.|.|TRBV6-5|TRBJ2-5
TGTGCCAGCAGCCCCAATTCTAGGGGAGAGACCCAGTACTTC
CASSPNSRGETQYF
>.|TRBD1|TRBV6-5|TRBJ2-7
TGTGCCAGCACTCGACAGGGAAACGAGCAGTACTTC
CASTRQGNEQYF
>.|TRBD1|TRBV6-5|TRBJ1-1
TGTGCCAGCAGTCTACAGGGGGGCACTGAAGCTTTCTTT
CASSLQGGTEAFF
>.|.|TRBV5-6|TRBJ1-2
TGTGCCAGCAGCCCGGACAGACGACGGGGCTACACCTTC
CASSPDRRRGYTF
>.|.|TRBV4-2|TRBJ1-1
TGTGCCAGCAGCTTCACAGGGAGGGGAACTGAAGCTTTCTTT
CASSFTGRGTEAFF
>.|TRBD1|TRBV6-5|TRBJ1-5
TGTGCCAGCAGTCAAGACAGGGACCATCAGCCCCAGCATTTT
CASSQDRDHQPQHF
>.|.|TRBV28|TRBJ2-7
TGTGCCAGCCTAGAGCCCAGGGGGGTCTACGAGCAGTACTTC
CASLEPRGVYEQYF
>.|.|TRBV2|TRBJ1-1
TGTGCCAGCAAGACAACGAACACTGAAGCTTTCTTT
CASKTTNTEAFF
>few|TRBD1|TRBV27|TRBJ2-7
TGTGCCAGCAGTTTAAGGGGGCCACAGGGCTACGAGCAGTACTTC
CASSLRGPQGYEQYF
>.|.|TRBV14|TRBJ2-5
TGTGCCAGCAGCCAAGATAAAGGGGGATTGGCCCAAGAGACCCAGTACTTC
CASSQDKGGLAQETQYF
>few|TRBD1|TRBV5-1|TRBJ2-7
TGCGCCAGCAGCTCCCGGGACAGGGCCTACGAGCAGTACTTC
CASSSRDRAYEQYF
>few|.|TRBV30|TRBJ2-6
TGTGCCTGGAGTGTACCCCAGTCTGGGGCCAACGTCCTGACTTTC
CAWSVPQSGANVLTF
>few|TRBD1|TRBV4-2|TRBJ1-4
TGTGCCAGCAGCCAAGACCGGGACAGCCTAAATGAAAAACTGTTTTTT
CASSQDRDSLNEKLFF
>few|TRBD1|TRBV19|TRBJ2-1
TGTGCCAGTAGTGCGTCAAGGGGGCTCTACAATGAGCAGTTCTTC
CASSASRGLYNEQFF
>.|TRBD1|TRBV2|TRBJ1-5
TGTGCCAGCAGTACCGGACAGGCCGGGCAGCCCCAGCATTTT
CASSTGQAGQPQHF
>.|TRBD2|TRBV29-1|TRBJ2-1
TGCAGCGTTGCATGGACTAGCGTTTACAATGAGCAGTTCTTC
CSVAWTSVYNEQFF
>few|TRBD1|TRBV4-2|TRBJ2-5
TGTGCCAGCAGCCAAGAAAGGGGGCGGGCCTACCAAGAGACCCAGTACTTC
CASSQERGRAYQETQYF
>medium-sized|.|TRBV7-9|TRBJ2-5
TGTGCCAGCAGCTCAAGGGTACAGGGACAGACCCAGTACTTC
CASSSRVQGQTQYF
>few|TRBD1|TRBV30|TRBJ2-1
TGTGCCTGGAGGAACGGACAGGGGACCATTGGGCAGTTCTTC
CAWRNGQGTIGQFF
>.|.|TRBV7-3|TRBJ1-1
TGTGCCAGCAGCCTCGGGGGGAGGAACACTGAAGCTTTCTTT
CASSLGGRNTEAFF
>many|.|TRBV29-1|TRBJ2-5
TGCAGCGTTGAACAAACAGGGCCGGAGACCCAGTACTTC
CSVEQTGPETQYF